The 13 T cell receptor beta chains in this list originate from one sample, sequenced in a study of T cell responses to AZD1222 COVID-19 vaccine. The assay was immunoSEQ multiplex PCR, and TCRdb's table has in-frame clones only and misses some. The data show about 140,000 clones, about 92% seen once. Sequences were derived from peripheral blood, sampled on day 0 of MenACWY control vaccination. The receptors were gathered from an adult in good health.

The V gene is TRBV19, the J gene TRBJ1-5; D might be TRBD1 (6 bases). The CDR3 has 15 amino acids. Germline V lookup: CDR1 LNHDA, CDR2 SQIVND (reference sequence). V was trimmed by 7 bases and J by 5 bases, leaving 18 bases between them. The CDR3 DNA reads TGTGCCAGTACCCCTTGGGAGGGGGGCCATCAGCCCCAGCATTTT. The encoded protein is CASTPWEGGHQPQHF.

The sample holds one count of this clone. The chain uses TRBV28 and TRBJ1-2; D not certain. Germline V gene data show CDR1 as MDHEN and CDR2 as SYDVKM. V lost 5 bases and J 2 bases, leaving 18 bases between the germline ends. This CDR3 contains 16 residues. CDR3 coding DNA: TGTGCCAGCAGTCCCATACTCGTGCAGGAAAACTATGGCTACACCTTC. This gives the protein CASSPILVQENYGYTF.

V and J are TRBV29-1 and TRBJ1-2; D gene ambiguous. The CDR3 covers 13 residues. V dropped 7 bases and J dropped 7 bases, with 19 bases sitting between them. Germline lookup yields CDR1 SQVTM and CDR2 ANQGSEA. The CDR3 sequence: CSAGWGRLTGYTF. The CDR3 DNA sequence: TGCAGCGCTGGGTGGGGTCGGCTTACTGGCTACACCTTC. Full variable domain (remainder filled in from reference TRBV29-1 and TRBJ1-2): SAVISQKPSRDICQRGTSLTIQCQVDSQVTMMFWYRQQPGQSLTLIATANQGSEATYESGFVIDKFPISRPNLTFSTLTVSNMSPEDSSIYLCSAGWGRLTGYTFGSGTRLTVV.

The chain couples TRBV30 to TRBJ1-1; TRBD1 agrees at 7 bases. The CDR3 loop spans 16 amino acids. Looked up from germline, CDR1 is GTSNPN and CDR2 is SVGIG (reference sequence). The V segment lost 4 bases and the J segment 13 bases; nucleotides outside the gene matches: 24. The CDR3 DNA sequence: TGTGCCTGGAATCCTAGCAGCCGGGGACAGTTCGCGAGTGGTTTCTTT. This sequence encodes CAWNPSSRGQFASGFF.

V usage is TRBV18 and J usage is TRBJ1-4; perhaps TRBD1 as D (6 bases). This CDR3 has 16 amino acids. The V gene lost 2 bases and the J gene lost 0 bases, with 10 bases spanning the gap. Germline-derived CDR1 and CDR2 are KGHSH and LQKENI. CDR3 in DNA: TGTGCCAGCTCACCAGGGTCAGGGGCAACTAATGAAAAACTGTTTTTT. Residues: CASSPGSGATNEKLFF.

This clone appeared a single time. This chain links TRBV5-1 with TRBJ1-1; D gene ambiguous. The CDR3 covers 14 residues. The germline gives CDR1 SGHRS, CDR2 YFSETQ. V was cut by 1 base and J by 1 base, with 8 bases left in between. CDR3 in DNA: TGCGCCAGCAGCTTGACAACAACGAACACTGAAGCTTTCTTT. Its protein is CASSLTTTNTEAFF. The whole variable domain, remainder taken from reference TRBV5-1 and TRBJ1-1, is KAGVTQTPRYLIKTRGQQVTLSCSPISGHRSVSWYQQTPGQGLQFLFEYFSETQRNKGNFPGRFSGRQFSNSRSEMNVSTLELGDSALYLCASSLTTTNTEAFFGQGTRLTVV.

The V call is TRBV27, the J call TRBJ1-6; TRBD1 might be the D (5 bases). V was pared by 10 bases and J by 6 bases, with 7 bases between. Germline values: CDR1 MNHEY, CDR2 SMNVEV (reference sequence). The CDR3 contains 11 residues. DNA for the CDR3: TGTGCCACTGGGGGTAATTCACCCCTCCACTTT. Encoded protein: CATGGNSPLHF.

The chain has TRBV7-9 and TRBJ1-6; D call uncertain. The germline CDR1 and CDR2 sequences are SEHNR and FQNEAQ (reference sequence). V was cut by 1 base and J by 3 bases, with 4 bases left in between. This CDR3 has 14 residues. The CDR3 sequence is CASSLVDYNSPLHF. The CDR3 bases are TGTGCCAGCAGCTTAGTAGACTATAATTCACCCCTCCACTTT.

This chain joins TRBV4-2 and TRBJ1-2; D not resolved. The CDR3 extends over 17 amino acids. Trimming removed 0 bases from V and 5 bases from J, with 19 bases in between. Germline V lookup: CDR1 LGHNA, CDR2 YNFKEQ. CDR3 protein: CASSQDVPEDPLYGYTF. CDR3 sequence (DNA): TGTGCCAGCAGCCAAGACGTGCCAGAAGATCCCTTATATGGCTACACCTTC.

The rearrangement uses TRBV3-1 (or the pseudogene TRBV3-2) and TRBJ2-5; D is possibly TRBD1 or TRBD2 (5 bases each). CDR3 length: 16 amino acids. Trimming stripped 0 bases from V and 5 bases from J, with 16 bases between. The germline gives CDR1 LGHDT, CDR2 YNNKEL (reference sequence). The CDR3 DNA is TGTGCCAGCAGCCAAGATCGGGGCAGCCGGGGCGAGACCCAGTACTTC. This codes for CASSQDRGSRGETQYF.

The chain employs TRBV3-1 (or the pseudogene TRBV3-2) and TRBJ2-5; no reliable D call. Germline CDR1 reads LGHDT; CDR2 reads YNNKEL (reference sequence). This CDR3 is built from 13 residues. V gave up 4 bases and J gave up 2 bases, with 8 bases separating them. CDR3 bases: TGTGCCAGCAGCCCTCTATGGCAAGAGACCCAGTACTTC. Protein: CASSPLWQETQYF.

CDR3 residues: CASSKLRNSNQPQHF. DNA of the CDR3: TGTGCCAGCAGCAAGCTTCGGAATAGCAATCAGCCCCAGCATTTT. This rearrangement joins TRBV21-1 to TRBJ1-5. TRBV21-1 is listed as a pseudogene. This CDR3 contains 15 residues.

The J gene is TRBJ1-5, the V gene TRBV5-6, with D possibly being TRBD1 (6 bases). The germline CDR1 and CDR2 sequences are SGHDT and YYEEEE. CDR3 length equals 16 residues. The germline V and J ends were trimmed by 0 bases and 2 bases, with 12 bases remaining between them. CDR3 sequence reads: CASSLGWGRGNQPQHF. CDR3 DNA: TGTGCCAGCAGCTTGGGGTGGGGGCGCGGCAATCAGCCCCAGCATTTT.